What follows are 26 T cell receptor beta chains derived from one specimen sequenced in a study of PD-L1 blockade in urothelial cancer. Produced via immunoSEQ multiplex PCR; TCRdb's table is partial and in-frame only. The sample yields 30,000 to 40,000 clones, around 33% seen once. The starting material was tumor tissue, obtained before atezolizumab (anti-PD-L1) treatment. The receptors shown here come from a man in his 60s with urothelial cancer.

The chain links TRBV18 to TRBJ2-2; 9 nucleotides line up with TRBD1. The CDR3 has 18 amino acids. The V gene end was trimmed by 2 bases and the J gene end by 4 bases; junction bases not matched to a gene: 11. The V gene's germline CDR1 is KGHSH and CDR2 LQKENI. The CDR3 nucleotides are TGTGCCAGCTCACCAACCGGGACAGGGCGGACCGCCACCGGGGAGCTGTTTTTT. It encodes CASSPTGTGRTATGELFF.

This chain connects TRBV18 to TRBJ2-4; D is undetermined. Germline V gene data show CDR1 as KGHSH and CDR2 as LQKENI. There are 14 residues in the CDR3. V was trimmed by 3 bases and J by 1 base, leaving 7 bases between them. CDR3 amino acids: CASSPGGAKNIQYF. DNA for the CDR3: TGTGCCAGCTCACCTGGCGGCGCCAAAAACATTCAGTACTTC.

This clone was counted ten times or more. This chain connects TRBV6-8 to TRBJ1-1; D gene uncertain. Germline-derived CDR1 and CDR2 are MNHGY and SAAAGT. V shed 7 bases and J shed 1 base, with 10 bases lying between them. The CDR3 sequence is 13 residues long. The chain's CDR3 is CASIPRGNTEAFF. In DNA form, the CDR3 reads TGTGCCAGCATCCCGCGGGGGAACACTGAAGCTTTCTTT.

This chain joins TRBV28 and TRBJ1-4, with D perhaps TRBD1 (6 bases). Germline assignment: CDR1 MDHEN and CDR2 SYDVKM. Trimming left V 4 bases short and J 6 bases short, with 15 bases between. The CDR3 is 15 amino acids. The CDR3 DNA sequence: TGTGCCAGCAGTTCCCCGACAGGAAATTATGAAAAACTGTTTTTT. This codes for CASSSPTGNYEKLFF.

The V and J genes are TRBV11-3 and TRBJ2-1; 8 nucleotides match TRBD1. Germline V lookup: CDR1 SGHNT, CDR2 YENEEA. Trimming cost V 5 bases and J 8 bases; bases outside gene matches: 11. The CDR3 is made up of 15 amino acids. CDR3: CASSPVVGQGYEQFF. The CDR3 nucleotides read TGTGCCAGCAGCCCAGTAGTAGGACAGGGCTATGAGCAGTTCTTC.

The rearrangement uses TRBV30 and TRBJ1-6; D call uncertain. The V end was cut by 2 bases, the J end by 9 bases, with 11 bases between. From germline, CDR1 is GTSNPN and CDR2 SVGIG (reference sequence). The CDR3 sequence is 13 residues long. The CDR3 coding sequence is TGTGCCTGGAGTCTTGGAACTCCTTCACCCCTCCACTTT. It encodes CAWSLGTPSPLHF.

The chain joins TRBV4-1 to TRBJ2-7; no clear D. The V gene's germline CDR1 is MGHRA and CDR2 YSYEKL. This CDR3 contains 16 residues. Trimming removed 0 bases at V and 3 bases at J, with 15 bases between. CDR3 residues: CASSQEGSSFGYEQYF. CDR3 coding DNA: TGCGCCAGCAGCCAAGAGGGATCCAGTTTCGGCTACGAGCAGTACTTC.

This clone occurred a few times. This sequence joins TRBV11-3 and TRBJ1-3, with 7 bases identical to TRBD1. The CDR3 covers 16 residues. V was clipped by 4 bases and J by 3 bases; unmatched bases: 9. The germline V gene encodes CDR1 SGHNT and CDR2 YENEEA. In nucleotides, the CDR3 is TGTGCCAGCAGCTCGGCCGGGACAGTAGGTGGAAACACCATATATTTT. Amino acids: CASSSAGTVGGNTIYF.

The rearrangement joins TRBV11-3 to TRBJ1-4, with a tentative D call TRBD1 (5 bases). V lost 1 base and J lost 8, with 17 bases in between. Germline lookup yields CDR1 SGHNT and CDR2 YENEEA. The CDR3 extends over 16 amino acids. CDR3 DNA sequence: TGTGCCAGCAGCTTAGGGCCCGGGACCCTGGAGGAAAAACTGTTTTTT. It codes for CASSLGPGTLEEKLFF.

This clone was counted only a few times. This sequence joins TRBV9 and TRBJ2-1; maybe TRBD2 (6 bases). The germline V gene encodes CDR1 SGDLS and CDR2 YYNGEE. Deletions cut 0 bases from V and 2 bases from J, with 9 bases between. This CDR3 has 15 amino acids. Here the CDR3 reads CASSVGGDPYNEQFF. The CDR3 DNA sequence: TGTGCCAGCAGCGTAGGGGGGGACCCCTACAATGAGCAGTTCTTC.

This chain connects TRBV28 to TRBJ2-3; D uncertain. The germline CDR1 and CDR2 sequences are MDHEN and SYDVKM. The CDR3 is 13 residues long. This CDR3 reads CAESLDGTDTQYF. The DNA for the CDR3 is TGTGCAGAGTCACTCGACGGCACAGATACGCAGTATTTT. Looking up the rest from reference TRBV28 and TRBJ2-3 gives the full variable domain: DVKVTQSSRYLVKRTGEKVFLECVQDMDHENMFWYRQDPGLGLRLIYFSYDVKMKEKGDIPEGYSVSREKKERFSLILESASTNQTSMYLCAESLDGTDTQYFGPGTRLTVL.

This clone has a handful of counts. This chain links TRBV25-1 with TRBJ2-1; 11 positions agree with TRBD2. The J segment lost 5 bases and the V segment lost 1 base, leaving 7 bases of the junction unmatched. Germline CDR1 MGHDK, CDR2 SYGVNS. The CDR3 loop spans 17 amino acids. In DNA, the CDR3 is TGTGCCAGCAGTGAATTCTCGGGACTAGCGGATCACAATGAGCAGTTCTTC. It specifies CASSEFSGLADHNEQFF. Looking up the rest from reference TRBV25-1 and TRBJ2-1 gives the full variable domain: EADIYQTPRYLVIGTGKKITLECSQTMGHDKMYWYQQDPGMELHLIHYSYGVNSTEKGDLSSESTVSRIRTEHFPLTLESARPSHTSQYLCASSEFSGLADHNEQFFGPGTRLTVL.

The chain joins TRBV11-3 to TRBJ2-5; TRBD2 aligns across 10 bases. The CDR3 is 16 amino acids. Germline CDR1 is SGHNT and CDR2 is YENEEA. Germline trimming cut 5 bases from V and 2 bases from J; bases unmatched to any gene: 8. The DNA of the CDR3 is TGTGCCAGCAGCCATGGGAGCGGGGGGGGACAAGAGACCCAGTACTTC. It yields the protein CASSHGSGGGQETQYF.

The sample holds a few counts of this clone. The rearrangement uses TRBV15 and TRBJ1-2; 7 positions match TRBD1. V lost 0 bases, J lost 7 bases, and 5 bases stayed unmatched. The length of the CDR3 is 14 residues. Germline CDR1 is LNHNV and CDR2 is YYDKDF (reference sequence). The CDR3 region has the DNA TGTGCCACCAGCAGAGATACAGGGGAGGGTGGCTACACCTTC. This gives the protein CATSRDTGEGGYTF.

The chain recombines TRBV28 with TRBJ2-7; perhaps TRBD1 as D (6 bases). The CDR3 is 13 residues long. V lost 8 bases and J lost 0, with 11 bases in between. The germline V gene has CDR1 MDHEN and CDR2 SYDVKM. The chain's CDR3 is CASQPGHSYEQYF. The CDR3 coding sequence is TGTGCCAGCCAACCGGGACACTCCTACGAGCAGTACTTC.

This clone is categorized as medium-sized (0.01 to 0.1%). This rearrangement joins TRBV11-3 to TRBJ2-7; 8 bases are a match to TRBD1. The ends lost 3 bases at V and 2 bases at J; junction bases unmatched: 6. CDR3 size: 15 residues. Germline V gene lookup returns CDR1 SGHNT and CDR2 YENEEA. DNA of the CDR3: TGTGCCAGCAGCTTGACGGGACAGGTAACCTACGAGCAGTACTTC. Amino acid sequence: CASSLTGQVTYEQYF.

This clone counts as medium-sized. The rearrangement joins TRBV6-8 to TRBJ2-7; 7 bases are shared with TRBD1. Per the germline V gene, CDR1 is MNHGY and CDR2 is SAAAGT. Germline trimming cut 6 bases from V and 3 bases from J; bases unmatched to any gene: 5. The CDR3 loop spans 13 amino acids. CDR3 region: CASSPGTDYEQYF. The CDR3 coding sequence is TGTGCCAGCAGCCCCGGGACAGACTACGAGCAGTACTTC.

The sample holds many counts of this clone. The sample holds other DNA sequences that translate to the same CDR3. The CDR3 DNA reads TGTGCCAGCAGCCCGAGCGGTCAGGCCTACAATGAGCAGTTCTTC. Amino acids: CASSPSGQAYNEQFF. The chain uses TRBV11-3 and TRBJ2-1; maybe TRBD2 (5 bases). The CDR3 contains 15 residues. Germline V gene data show CDR1 as SGHNT and CDR2 as YENEEA. Trimming stripped 5 bases from V and 2 bases from J, with 13 bases between.

This clone was seen a handful of times. V gene TRBV14 combines with J gene TRBJ2-1; the match to TRBD2 covers 9 bases. The V segment lost 4 bases and the J segment 12 bases; nucleotides outside the gene matches: 4. The CDR3 runs 12 residues. Per the germline V gene, CDR1 is SGHDN and CDR2 is FVKESK. The CDR3 nucleotides read TGTGCCAGCAGCCCCCGAGCGGGAGGGCAGTTCTTC. Translating gives CASSPRAGGQFF.

The chain joins TRBV18 to TRBJ1-2; D unresolved. The CDR3 consists of 14 residues. Per the germline V gene, CDR1 is KGHSH and CDR2 is LQKENI. V lost 0 bases to trimming and J lost 6 bases, with 11 bases between them. CDR3 sequence reads: CASSPPVEINGYTF. The CDR3 bases are TGTGCCAGCTCACCACCGGTAGAGATCAATGGCTACACCTTC. Supplemented by reference TRBV18 and TRBJ1-2, the full variable domain reads NAGVMQNPRHLVRRRGQEARLRCSPMKGHSHVYWYRQLPEEGLKFMVYLQKENIIDESGMPKERFSAEFPKEGPSILRIQQVVRGDSAAYFCASSPPVEINGYTFGSGTRLTVV.

Turning to this clone: Its ends do not fully match the called genes, so a read error is possible. The rearrangement joins TRBV23-1 to TRBJ2-3, with D uncertain. TRBV23-1 is reported as an ORF; its role is uncertain. This CDR3 has 15 amino acids. The CDR3 DNA sequence: TGCGCCAGCAGCCAATCGGCTGACCGCACAGATACGCAGTATTTT. Translated, it gives CASSQSADRTDTQYF.

The CDR3, as DNA: TGTGCCAGCAGTAGTGTGGGTGCCGGGGAGCTGTTTTTT. The encoded protein is CASSSVGAGELFF. The genes are TRBV6-8 and TRBJ2-2; D is unresolved. CDR1 and CDR2 from the germline V gene are MNHGY and SAAAGT. The V gene lost 5 bases and the J gene lost 6 bases, with 10 bases spanning the gap. The CDR3 has 13 amino acids.

V is TRBV11-3 and J is TRBJ2-3; maybe TRBD2 (7 bases). Germline CDR1 is SGHNT and CDR2 is YENEEA. The length of the CDR3 is 15 residues. V was cut by 5 bases and J by 9 bases, with 21 bases left in between. CDR3 amino acids: CASSQGGGLSSTQYF. The CDR3 DNA reads as TGTGCCAGCAGCCAAGGGGGAGGGCTGTCATCAACGCAGTATTTT.

In its sample, this clone was seen many times. The chain recombines TRBV6-8 with TRBJ1-2; 9 bases are shared with TRBD1. The CDR3 totals 14 residues. Germline V gene lookup returns CDR1 MNHGY and CDR2 SAAAGT. The V segment lost 5 bases and the J segment 6 bases; nucleotides outside the gene matches: 7. CDR3 in DNA: TGTGCCAGCAGTGGTCCGGGACAGGGACATGGCTACACCTTC. This gives the protein CASSGPGQGHGYTF.

The chain uses TRBV1 and TRBJ1-2; no DNA check was done on the table's D call, TRBD1. TRBV1 is classified as a pseudogene. The CDR3 has 15 residues. The CDR3 loop is CASSPQRQSLYGYTF. Written as DNA, the CDR3 is TGCGCCAGCAGCCCGCAGAGACAGTCACTCTATGGCTACACCTTC.

The gene calls are TRBV7-4 and TRBJ1-1; D not resolved. This CDR3 has 13 residues. V was cut by 5 bases and J by 5 bases, with 12 bases left in between. Germline values: CDR1 SGHVT, CDR2 SQSDAQ. DNA of the CDR3: TGTGCCAGCAGCCAAATCGGAGGGACTGAAGCTTTCTTT. This sequence encodes CASSQIGGTEAFF.